Sequencing of this TCR beta chain was carried out in a study of somatic mutations in cytotoxic T cells in rheumatoid arthritis. Study-wide context: No treatment had yet been given when patient blood (around 30 ml EDTA) was drawn, right after diagnosis. Certain T-cell populations stained with V beta antibodies were FACS-sorted to nearly 100% purity, and V beta1+ cells were TCRB-sequenced. Points from the study as a whole: A rise in CD8+ clonality with age was seen in rheumatoid arthritis patients but not in healthy controls. In about an eighth of the roughly 60 patients, the largest CD8+ clone exceeded 20% of CD8+ cells.

On this clone itself: Its specificity is not known.

The assay was immunoSEQ multiplex PCR, and TCRdb's table has in-frame clones only and misses some. Counted here are 15,000 or so clones, 60% to 75% occurring once; the ten biggest clones make up about 10%. Sequenced sample: CD8+ T cells sorted from blood. The receptor was derived from an adult with rheumatoid arthritis.

CDR3 protein: CASSSIWSRAYNEQFF. The CDR3 DNA follows: TGTGCCAGCAGCTCGATCTGGTCTCGGGCCTACAATGAGCAGTTCTTC. The chain couples TRBV7-9 to TRBJ2-1; D remains unclear. Germline assignment: CDR1 SEHNR and CDR2 FQNEAQ (reference sequence). Trimming took 4 bases from V and 2 from J, leaving 15 bases between them. CDR3 length equals 16 residues.